The rows below give T cell receptor beta chains drawn from one sample of a study of cytomegalovirus exposure and HLA in healthy donors. Using immunoSEQ multiplex PCR, the repertoire was profiled, and TCRdb retains in-frame clones only, with some absent. The sample lists 110,000 to 150,000 clones, 60% to 80% occurring once. Sequences were obtained from PBMCs. The receptor source for this set is a woman aged 45 to 65 in good health and CMV-seronegative. CDR3s leave out the opening cysteine and the closing phenylalanine or tryptophan.

v_gene: TRBV5-3
j_gene: TRBJ1-5
CDR3aa: ARSFTENYSNQPQH

v_gene: TRBV6-6
j_gene: TRBJ2-2
CDR3aa: ASSYGQGLTGELF

v_gene: TRBV19
j_gene: TRBJ2-3
CDR3aa: ASSLPFGTDTQY

v_gene: TRBV7-3
j_gene: TRBJ1-1
CDR3aa: ASSFGGSNEAF

v_gene: TRBV7-9
j_gene: TRBJ2-2
CDR3aa: ASRKTGQPNTGELF

v_gene: TRBV6-6
j_gene: TRBJ2-1
CDR3aa: ASSYYTSGNEQF

v_gene: TRBV5-4
j_gene: TRBJ1-1
CDR3aa: ASSQLRGGEGAF

v_gene: TRBV5-8
j_gene: TRBJ2-1
CDR3aa: ASSLPSGGVHEQF

v_gene: TRBV4-3
j_gene: TRBJ1-1
CDR3aa: ASSFRTGNTEAF

v_gene: TRBV6-9
j_gene: TRBJ1-3
CDR3aa: ASSQRTGGGNTIY

v_gene: TRBV19
j_gene: TRBJ2-3
CDR3aa: ASSLGGSGDTQY

v_gene: TRBV19
j_gene: TRBJ2-6
CDR3aa: ASTTGPGANVLT

v_gene: TRBV7-9
j_gene: TRBJ1-1
CDR3aa: ASSPGKAEAF

v_gene: TRBV2
j_gene: TRBJ2-7
CDR3aa: ASSDALAGGAYEQY

v_gene: TRBV10-3
j_gene: TRBJ2-3
CDR3aa: AISDTSGGAGDTQY

v_gene: TRBV7-9
j_gene: TRBJ1-2
CDR3aa: ASSLVMGQPGWGYT

v_gene: TRBV6-6
j_gene: TRBJ1-1
CDR3aa: ASSPRTGWNTEAF

v_gene: TRBV5-4
j_gene: TRBJ2-4
CDR3aa: ASSWDRNIQY

v_gene: TRBV9
j_gene: TRBJ2-1
CDR3aa: ASSVHYRFVGNEQF

v_gene: TRBV6-1
j_gene: TRBJ1-5
CDR3aa: ASSVQVNQPQH

v_gene: TRBV11-2
j_gene: TRBJ2-3
CDR3aa: ASSLAGTGEDDTQY

v_gene: TRBV4-2
j_gene: TRBJ2-3
CDR3aa: ASSQEPSGATDTQY

v_gene: TRBV7-2
j_gene: TRBJ1-2
CDR3aa: ASSASTGTYGYT

v_gene: TRBV9
j_gene: TRBJ2-2
CDR3aa: ASSEQGLQAGELF

v_gene: TRBV28
j_gene: TRBJ2-7
CDR3aa: ASFDGGQGNHEQY

v_gene: TRBV4-3
j_gene: TRBJ2-7
CDR3aa: ASSQGRMTGYEQY

v_gene: TRBV5-1
j_gene: TRBJ2-7
CDR3aa: ASSLAPGDEQY

v_gene: TRBV27
j_gene: TRBJ2-7
CDR3aa: ASRTSGGYEQY

v_gene: TRBV5-4
j_gene: TRBJ2-5
CDR3aa: ASSFSQRQQETQY

v_gene: TRBV6-6
j_gene: TRBJ1-4
CDR3aa: ASSFTLGLEKLF

v_gene: TRBV7-9
j_gene: TRBJ1-1
CDR3aa: ASSSSGGAGTEAF

v_gene: TRBV7-8
j_gene: TRBJ1-5
CDR3aa: ASSPGTDSNQPQH

v_gene: TRBV6-5
j_gene: TRBJ2-1
CDR3aa: ASSYGTGPYNEQF

v_gene: TRBV27
j_gene: TRBJ1-4
CDR3aa: ASSASFGTGREKLF

v_gene: TRBV2
j_gene: TRBJ2-3
CDR3aa: ASGGGLILDTQY

v_gene: TRBV19
j_gene: TRBJ1-1
CDR3aa: ASSIWGVRGNTEAF

v_gene: TRBV25-1
j_gene: TRBJ1-1
CDR3aa: ASSVGQNTEAF

v_gene: TRBV6-1
j_gene: TRBJ2-7
CDR3aa: ASSRDRVGEQY

v_gene: TRBV15
j_gene: TRBJ1-1
CDR3aa: ATSRVPGRMNTEAF

v_gene: TRBV5-1
j_gene: TRBJ2-5
CDR3aa: ASSMGQGGETQY